The 7 T cell receptor beta chains below come from one sample, sequenced in a study of blood T cell repertoires in COVID-19. Profiled with immunoSEQ multiplex PCR; TCRdb holds only in-frame clones, not every one. Of 200,000 to 250,000 clones listed, around 83% are singletons. The sample consisted of peripheral blood. The receptors were gathered from a middle-aged man with acute or convalescent COVID-19.

This chain uses TRBV2 with TRBJ1-6, with TRBD1 identical over 8 bases. Germline CDR1 reads SNHLY; CDR2 reads FYNNEI. The J segment lost 2 bases and the V segment lost 6 bases, leaving 6 bases of the junction unmatched. This CDR3 region has 16 residues. CDR3 residues: CASRATTGAYNSPLHF. Here the CDR3 DNA reads TGTGCCAGCAGAGCCACGACAGGGGCCTATAATTCACCCCTCCACTTT.

V usage is TRBV6-6 and J usage is TRBJ1-1, with D tentatively TRBD1 (5 bases). This CDR3 has 14 amino acids. Per germline, CDR1 MNHNY and CDR2 SVGAGI (reference sequence). The V and J ends lost 7 bases and 4 bases respectively, with 16 bases between them. CDR3 sequence: CASILGTGGTEAFF. CDR3 nucleotide sequence: TGTGCCAGCATCTTGGGGACGGGGGGCACTGAAGCTTTCTTT.

J is TRBJ2-6 and V is TRBV27; 7 positions agree with TRBD2. CDR3 length: 17 residues. Per germline, CDR1 MNHEY and CDR2 SMNVEV (reference sequence). V trimming: 2 bases; J trimming: 2 bases; junction bases outside the gene matches: 6. CDR3 DNA sequence: TGTGCCAGCAGTTTAGGGGGAGGGGAGACTGGGGCCAACGTCCTGACTTTC. It translates to CASSLGGGETGANVLTF.

The CDR3 reads CASSYRDTIYF. The CDR3 DNA reads TGTGCCAGCAGTTACCGGGACACCATATATTTT. V usage is TRBV6-5 and J usage is TRBJ1-3; the D is unclear. V dropped 2 bases and J dropped 8 bases, with 4 bases sitting between them. The CDR3 runs to 11 residues. Germline V lookup: CDR1 MNHEY, CDR2 SVGAGI.

The chain has TRBV18 and TRBJ2-3, with a weak D call TRBD1 (5 bases). With 1 base removed from V and 3 bases from J, the gap between germline ends came to 5 bases. This CDR3 comprises 13 residues. Looked up from germline, CDR1 is KGHSH and CDR2 is LQKENI. Written as DNA, the CDR3 is TGTGCCAGCTCACCACAGGGGACAGATACGCAGTATTTT. It translates to CASSPQGTDTQYF.

The chain uses TRBV5-1 and TRBJ1-2, with TRBD1 matching over 7 bases. CDR3 size: 17 residues. Germline CDR1 and CDR2: SGHRS and YFSETQ. V was pared by 5 bases and J by 0 bases, with 13 bases of the junction left unmatched. CDR3 DNA: TGCGCCAGCAGACAAGAACAAACCGGGACAGCTAACTATGGCTACACCTTC. It is translated as CASRQEQTGTANYGYTF.

The V and J genes are TRBV5-1 and TRBJ2-5; 9 bases are shared with TRBD2. J lost 4 bases, V lost 4 bases, and 8 bases had no gene match. CDR1 is SGHRS, CDR2 YFSETQ, per germline. This CDR3 comprises 15 residues. CDR3 loop: CASSRDGTSIETQYF. The CDR3 DNA follows: TGCGCCAGCAGCCGAGACGGGACTAGCATAGAGACCCAGTACTTC.